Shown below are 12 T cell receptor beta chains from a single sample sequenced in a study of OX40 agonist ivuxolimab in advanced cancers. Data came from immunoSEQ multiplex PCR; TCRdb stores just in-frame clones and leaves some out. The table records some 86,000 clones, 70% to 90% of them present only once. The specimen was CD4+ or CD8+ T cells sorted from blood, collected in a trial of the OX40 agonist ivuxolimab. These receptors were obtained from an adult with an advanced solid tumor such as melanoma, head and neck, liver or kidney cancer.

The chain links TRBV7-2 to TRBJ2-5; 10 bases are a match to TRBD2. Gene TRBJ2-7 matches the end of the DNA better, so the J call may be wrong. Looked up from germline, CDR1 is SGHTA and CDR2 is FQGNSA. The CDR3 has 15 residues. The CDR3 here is CASSPATSGIDEQYF. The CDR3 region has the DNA TGTGCCAGCAGCCCCGCCACTAGCGGGATTGACGAGCAGTACTTC.

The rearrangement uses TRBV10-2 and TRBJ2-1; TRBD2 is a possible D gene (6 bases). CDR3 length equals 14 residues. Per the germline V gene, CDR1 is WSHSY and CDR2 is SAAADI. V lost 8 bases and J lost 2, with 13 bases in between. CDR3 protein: CASQFGGPYNEQFF. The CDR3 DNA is TGCGCCAGCCAATTCGGAGGGCCCTACAATGAGCAGTTCTTC.

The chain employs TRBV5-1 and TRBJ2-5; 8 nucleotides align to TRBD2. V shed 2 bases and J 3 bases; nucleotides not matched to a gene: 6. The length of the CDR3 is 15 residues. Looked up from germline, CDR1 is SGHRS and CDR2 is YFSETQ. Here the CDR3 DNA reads TGCGCCAGCAGCTTCGGGGGGGCCGTGGAAGAGACCCAGTACTTC. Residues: CASSFGGAVEETQYF.

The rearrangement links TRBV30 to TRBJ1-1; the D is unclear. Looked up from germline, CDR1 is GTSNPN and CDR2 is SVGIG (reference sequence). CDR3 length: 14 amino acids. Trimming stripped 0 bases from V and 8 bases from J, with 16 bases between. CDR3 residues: CAWSVGPESLEAFF. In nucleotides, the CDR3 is TGTGCCTGGAGTGTAGGTCCGGAGAGCTTGGAAGCTTTCTTT.

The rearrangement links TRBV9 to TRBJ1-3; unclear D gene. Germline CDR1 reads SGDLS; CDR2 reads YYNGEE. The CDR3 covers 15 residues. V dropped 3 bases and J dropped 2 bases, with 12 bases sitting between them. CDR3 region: CASSAGVLAGNTIYF. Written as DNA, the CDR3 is TGTGCCAGCAGCGCCGGGGTTCTGGCTGGAAACACCATATATTTT. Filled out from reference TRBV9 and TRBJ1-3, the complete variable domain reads DSGVTQTPKHLITATGQRVTLRCSPRSGDLSVYWYQQSLDQGLQFLIQYYNGEERAKGNILERFSAQQFPDLHSELNLSSLELGDSALYFCASSAGVLAGNTIYFGEGSWLTVV.

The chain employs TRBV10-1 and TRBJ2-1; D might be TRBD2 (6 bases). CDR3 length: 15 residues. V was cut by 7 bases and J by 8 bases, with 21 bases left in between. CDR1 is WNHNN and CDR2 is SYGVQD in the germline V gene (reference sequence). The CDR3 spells CASNKGSGPGYEQFF. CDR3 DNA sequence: TGCGCCAGCAATAAAGGGAGCGGGCCCGGGTATGAGCAGTTCTTC.

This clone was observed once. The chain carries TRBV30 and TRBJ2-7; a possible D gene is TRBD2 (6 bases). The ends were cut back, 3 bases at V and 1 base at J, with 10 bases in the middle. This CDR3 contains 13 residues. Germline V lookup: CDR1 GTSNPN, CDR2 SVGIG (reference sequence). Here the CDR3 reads CAWRGLASYEQYF. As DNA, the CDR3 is TGTGCCTGGAGAGGGCTAGCGTCCTACGAGCAGTACTTC.

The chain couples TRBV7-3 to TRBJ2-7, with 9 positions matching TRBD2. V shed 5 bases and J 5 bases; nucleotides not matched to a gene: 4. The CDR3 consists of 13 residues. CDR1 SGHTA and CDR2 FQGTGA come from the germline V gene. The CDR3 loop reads CASSPLAGDEQYF. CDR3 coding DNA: TGTGCCAGCAGCCCATTAGCGGGAGACGAGCAGTACTTC.

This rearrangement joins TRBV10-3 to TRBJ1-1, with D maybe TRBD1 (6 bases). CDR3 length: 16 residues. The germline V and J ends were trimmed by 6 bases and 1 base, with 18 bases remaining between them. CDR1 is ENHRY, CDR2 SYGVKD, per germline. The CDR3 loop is CAISETGSSWNTEAFF. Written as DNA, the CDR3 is TGTGCCATCAGCGAAACAGGGAGTTCCTGGAACACTGAAGCTTTCTTT.

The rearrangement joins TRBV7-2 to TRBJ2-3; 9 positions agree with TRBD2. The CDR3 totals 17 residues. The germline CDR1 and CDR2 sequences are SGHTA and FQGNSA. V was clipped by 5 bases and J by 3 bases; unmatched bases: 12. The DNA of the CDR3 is TGTGCCAGCAGCAAGAGACTAGCGGAAGTTAGAACAGATACGCAGTATTTT. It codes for CASSKRLAEVRTDTQYF.

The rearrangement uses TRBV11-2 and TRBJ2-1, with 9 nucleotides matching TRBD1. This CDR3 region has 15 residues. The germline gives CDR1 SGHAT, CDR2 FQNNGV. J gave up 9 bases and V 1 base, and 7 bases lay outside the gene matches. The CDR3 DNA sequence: TGTGCCAGCAGCTTAGCCCAGGACAGGGGTGGTGAGCAGTTCTTC. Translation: CASSLAQDRGGEQFF.

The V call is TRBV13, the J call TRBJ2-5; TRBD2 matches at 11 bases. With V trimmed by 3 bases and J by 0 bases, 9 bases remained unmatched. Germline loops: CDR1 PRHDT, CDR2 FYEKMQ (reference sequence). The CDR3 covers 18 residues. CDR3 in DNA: TGTGCCAGCAGCTTGTTCCTGGGACTAGCGGCGTACCAAGAGACCCAGTACTTC. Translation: CASSLFLGLAAYQETQYF. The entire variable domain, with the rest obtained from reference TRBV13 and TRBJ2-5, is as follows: AAGVIQSPRHLIKEKRETATLKCYPIPRHDTVYWYQQGPGQDPQFLISFYEKMQSDKGSIPDRFSAQQFSDYHSELNMSSLELGDSALYFCASSLFLGLAAYQETQYFGPGTRLLVL.